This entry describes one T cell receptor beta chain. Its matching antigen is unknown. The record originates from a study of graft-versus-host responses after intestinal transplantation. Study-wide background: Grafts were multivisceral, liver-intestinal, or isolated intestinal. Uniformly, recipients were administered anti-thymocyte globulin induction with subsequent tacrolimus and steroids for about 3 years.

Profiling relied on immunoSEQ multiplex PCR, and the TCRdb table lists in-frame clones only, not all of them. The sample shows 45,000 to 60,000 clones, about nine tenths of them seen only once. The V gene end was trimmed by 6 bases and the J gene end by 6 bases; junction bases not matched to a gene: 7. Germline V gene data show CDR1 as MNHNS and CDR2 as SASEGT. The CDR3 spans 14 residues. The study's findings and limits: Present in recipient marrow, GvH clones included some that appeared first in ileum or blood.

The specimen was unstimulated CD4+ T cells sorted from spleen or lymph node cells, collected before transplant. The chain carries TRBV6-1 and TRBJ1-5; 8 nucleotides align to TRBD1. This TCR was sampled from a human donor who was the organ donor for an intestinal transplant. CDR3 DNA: TGTGCCAGCAGGACCGGACAGGGAGGTCAGCCCCAGCATTTT. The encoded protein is CASRTGQGGQPQHF.